Presented here are 29 T cell receptor beta chains from one specimen sequenced in a study of T cell responses to AZD1222 COVID-19 vaccine. Assay used: immunoSEQ multiplex PCR; TCRdb lists only in-frame clones, some missing. The table includes approximately 150,000 clones, approximately 90% detected once. The sequencing here drew on peripheral blood, taken on day 0 of AZD1222 vaccination. These TCRs come from an adult in good health.

This clone has only one observation. J is TRBJ1-1 and V is TRBV28; D call uncertain. V was shortened by 1 base and J by 6 bases, with 9 bases between the two germline ends. This CDR3 region has 13 residues. Germline loops: CDR1 MDHEN, CDR2 SYDVKM. CDR3 in amino acids: CASSLSPGSEAFF. Written as DNA, the CDR3 is TGTGCCAGCAGTTTATCCCCGGGCTCTGAAGCTTTCTTT.

The chain combines TRBV19 with TRBJ2-5, with D possibly TRBD1 on 7 matching bases. Per germline, CDR1 LNHDA and CDR2 SQIVND (reference sequence). The V end was cut by 3 bases, the J end by 5 bases, with 13 bases between. This CDR3 region has 14 residues. The CDR3 here is CASSITGAGETQYF. The CDR3 DNA is TGTGCCAGTAGTATTACAGGGGCGGGGGAGACCCAGTACTTC. The full variable domain, rest sourced from reference TRBV19 and TRBJ2-5, is DGGITQSPKYLFRKEGQNVTLSCEQNLNHDAMYWYRQDPGQGLRLIYYSQIVNDFQKGDIAEGYSVSREKKESFPLTVTSAQKNPTAFYLCASSITGAGETQYFGPGTRLLVL.

The genes are TRBV28 and TRBJ2-7, with 11 bases fitting TRBD2. CDR1 is MDHEN and CDR2 is SYDVKM in the germline V gene. The J segment lost 0 bases and the V segment lost 5 bases, leaving 3 bases of the junction unmatched. The CDR3 runs 15 residues. CDR3 in DNA: TGTGCCAGCAGTCTCGGACTAGCGGGCTCCTACGAGCAGTACTTC. Translated: CASSLGLAGSYEQYF.

The J gene is TRBJ2-5, the V gene TRBV28; D gene uncertain. The CDR3 is 11 residues long. The ends were cut back, 4 bases at V and 2 bases at J, with 2 bases in the middle. Germline-derived CDR1 and CDR2 are MDHEN and SYDVKM. The CDR3 protein is CASSSQETQYF. CDR3 bases: TGTGCCAGCAGTTCTCAAGAGACCCAGTACTTC. Full variable domain (rest looked up from reference TRBV28 and TRBJ2-5): DVKVTQSSRYLVKRTGEKVFLECVQDMDHENMFWYRQDPGLGLRLIYFSYDVKMKEKGDIPEGYSVSREKKERFSLILESASTNQTSMYLCASSSQETQYFGPGTRLLVL.

The gene calls are TRBV18 and TRBJ2-3; D uncertain. Germline V lookup: CDR1 KGHSH, CDR2 LQKENI. The CDR3 sequence is 13 residues long. Trimming removed 3 bases from V and 0 bases from J, with 4 bases in between. CDR3 region: CASSPTSTDTQYF. CDR3 in DNA: TGTGCCAGCTCACCTACTAGCACAGATACGCAGTATTTT. Full variable domain (rest looked up from reference TRBV18 and TRBJ2-3): NAGVMQNPRHLVRRRGQEARLRCSPMKGHSHVYWYRQLPEEGLKFMVYLQKENIIDESGMPKERFSAEFPKEGPSILRIQQVVRGDSAAYFCASSPTSTDTQYFGPGTRLTVL.

The chain recombines TRBV11-1 with TRBJ1-3; tentative D call: TRBD1 (5 bases). V lost 5 bases and J lost 0, with 14 bases in between. The CDR3 spans 16 residues. Per the germline V gene, CDR1 is SGHAT and CDR2 is FQDESV (reference sequence). CDR3 bases: TGTGCCAGCAGCAACCCGGGACGGCGCTCTGGAAACACCATATATTTT. It encodes CASSNPGRRSGNTIYF.

The V call is TRBV9, the J call TRBJ2-1; no clear D. V was trimmed by 4 bases and J by 0 bases, leaving 26 bases between them. This CDR3 contains 20 residues. The germline CDR1 and CDR2 sequences are SGDLS and YYNGEE. DNA for the CDR3: TGTGCCAGCAGCCCGCGACCGGGTCGACCTGTCCCAAGCTCCTACAATGAGCAGTTCTTC. Residues: CASSPRPGRPVPSSYNEQFF.

This rearrangement joins TRBV23-1 to TRBJ2-7; 12 positions match TRBD2. TRBV23-1 is an ORF, with its function uncertain. The ends lost 3 bases at V and 2 bases at J; junction bases unmatched: 20. The CDR3 is 21 amino acids. For the CDR3, the DNA is TGCGCCAGCAGTCACCACCCGAATCTACTAGCGGGAGGCCCATTAACCTACGAGCAGTACTTC. Translation: CASSHHPNLLAGGPLTYEQYF.

This clone was seen only once. The chain links TRBV5-5 to TRBJ1-2, with unresolved D. This CDR3 spans 13 amino acids. Germline values: CDR1 SGHKS, CDR2 YYEKEE (reference sequence). V lost 7 bases, J lost 2 bases, and 12 bases lay in between. The CDR3 loop is CASARSMNYGYTF. The CDR3 DNA sequence: TGTGCCAGCGCCCGGTCGATGAACTATGGCTACACCTTC.

With respect to this clone: Other DNA variants within this sample encode the same CDR3. The V and J genes are TRBV7-3 and TRBJ1-1, with D possibly TRBD1 on 5 matching bases. The CDR3 contains 13 residues. Germline V CDR1 and CDR2: SGHTA, FQGTGA. V was pared by 1 base and J by 3 bases, with 6 bases between. CDR3 in DNA: TGTGCCAGCAGCTTAAGGGGGGACACTGAAGCTTTCTTT. As protein: CASSLRGDTEAFF. Full variable domain (rest looked up from reference TRBV7-3 and TRBJ1-1): GAGVSQTPSNKVTEKGKYVELRCDPISGHTALYWYRQSLGQGPEFLIYFQGTGAADDSGLPNDRFFAVRPEGSVSTLKIQRTERGDSAVYLCASSLRGDTEAFFGQGTRLTVV.

The rearrangement joins TRBV28 to TRBJ1-1; 7 bases are a match to TRBD1. CDR1 MDHEN and CDR2 SYDVKM come from the germline V gene. J lost 1 base, V lost 4 bases, and 6 bases had no gene match. The CDR3 sequence is 15 residues long. The CDR3 protein is CASSSAWTGNTEAFF. In nucleotides, the CDR3 is TGTGCCAGCAGTTCCGCCTGGACAGGGAACACTGAAGCTTTCTTT.

The V call is TRBV11-3, the J call TRBJ1-1, with D possibly TRBD1 on 6 matching bases. V lost 1 base and J 5 bases, leaving 11 bases between the germline ends. Germline V lookup: CDR1 SGHNT, CDR2 YENEEA. There are 14 residues in the CDR3. The CDR3 loop reads CASSLVTGRTEAFF. The DNA of the CDR3 is TGTGCCAGCAGCTTAGTAACAGGGAGGACTGAAGCTTTCTTT.

The rearrangement uses TRBV28 and TRBJ2-7; perhaps TRBD2 as D (6 bases). Germline assignment: CDR1 MDHEN and CDR2 SYDVKM. The V gene lost 7 bases and the J gene lost 3 bases, with 16 bases spanning the gap. The CDR3 sequence is 14 residues long. CDR3 protein: CASKSAEGLYEQYF. The CDR3 nucleotides read TGTGCCAGCAAGTCAGCGGAGGGCCTCTACGAGCAGTACTTC.

The chain couples TRBV3-1 (or the pseudogene TRBV3-2) to TRBJ2-1, with TRBD2 identical over 8 bases. CDR3 length: 16 amino acids. Trimming at V came to 3 bases and at J to 4 bases, leaving 8 bases not matched to a gene. Germline loops: CDR1 LGHDT, CDR2 YNNKEL (reference sequence). The CDR3 loop is CASSHVSTSGYNEQFF. For the CDR3, the DNA is TGTGCCAGCAGCCACGTAAGCACTAGCGGATACAATGAGCAGTTCTTC.

The rearrangement uses TRBV28 and TRBJ1-1, with TRBD1 as a possible D gene (5 bases). The CDR3 extends over 15 amino acids. The V gene lost 2 bases and the J gene lost 3 bases, with 13 bases spanning the gap. Germline CDR1 reads MDHEN; CDR2 reads SYDVKM. In nucleotides, the CDR3 is TGTGCCAGCAGTTTACCGTGGGACGTAGACACTGAAGCTTTCTTT. Protein product: CASSLPWDVDTEAFF.

This clone was picked up one time. The CDR3 loop reads CASSYIYEQYF. CDR3 DNA sequence: TGTGCCAGCAGTTACATCTACGAGCAGTACTTC. The chain employs TRBV6-5 and TRBJ2-7; D call uncertain. Germline CDR1 and CDR2: MNHEY and SVGAGI. The CDR3 length is 11 residues. V gave up 2 bases and J gave up 3 bases, with 2 bases separating them.

This clone turned up a few times. The J gene is TRBJ2-2, the V gene TRBV29-1, with D perhaps being TRBD1 or TRBD2 (5 bases each). The germline V gene encodes CDR1 SQVTM and CDR2 ANQGSEA. Trimming took 7 bases from V and 0 from J, leaving 15 bases between them. This CDR3 region has 15 residues. The CDR3 DNA reads TGCAGCGCGCCCCGGGACGGCCCGAACACCGGGGAGCTGTTTTTT. It specifies CSAPRDGPNTGELFF.

V gene TRBV30 combines with J gene TRBJ2-1; D might be TRBD2 (5 bases). V dropped 3 bases and J dropped 8 bases, with 14 bases sitting between them. CDR1 and CDR2 (germline): GTSNPN, SVGIG (reference sequence). This CDR3 region has 13 residues. The CDR3 DNA reads TGTGCCTGGAGCCCCGGGAATGAGGATGAGCAGTTCTTC. Its translation is CAWSPGNEDEQFF.

The V call is TRBV9, the J call TRBJ1-2; unclear D gene. CDR3 length: 14 residues. The V and J ends lost 2 bases and 3 bases respectively, with 11 bases between them. The germline V gene has CDR1 SGDLS and CDR2 YYNGEE. The chain's CDR3 is CASSVGWVDYGYTF. CDR3 DNA sequence: TGTGCCAGCAGCGTCGGGTGGGTGGACTATGGCTACACCTTC.

The J gene is TRBJ2-6, the V gene TRBV7-9, with D possibly being TRBD2 (6 bases). The CDR3 is made up of 18 amino acids. V shed 5 bases and J shed 0 bases, with 17 bases lying between them. Germline V gene data show CDR1 as SEHNR and CDR2 as FQNEAQ (reference sequence). CDR3 region: CASSPGGPGVSGANVLTF. For the CDR3, the DNA is TGTGCCAGCAGCCCAGGTGGGCCGGGAGTCTCTGGGGCCAACGTCCTGACTTTC.

This clone was observed once. V gene TRBV28 combines with J gene TRBJ1-5; D unclear. With 7 bases removed from V and 4 bases from J, the gap between germline ends came to 14 bases. The CDR3 sequence is 14 residues long. Germline V gene sequence: CDR1 MDHEN, CDR2 SYDVKM. The CDR3 sequence is CASTHRGLNQPQHF. For the CDR3, the DNA is TGTGCCAGCACCCACCGCGGGTTAAATCAGCCCCAGCATTTT.

The V and J genes are TRBV19 and TRBJ2-1; TRBD1 matches 10 bases. CDR3 size: 14 residues. The germline V gene has CDR1 LNHDA and CDR2 SQIVND (reference sequence). V lost 4 bases to trimming and J lost 6 bases; unmatched junction nucleotides: 3. CDR3 sequence (DNA): TGTGCCAGTAGTAGGGACAGGGGTGCCAATGAGCAGTTCTTC. This codes for CASSRDRGANEQFF.

The rearrangement uses TRBV27 and TRBJ1-4, with TRBD1 matching over 9 bases. The J segment lost 0 bases and the V segment lost 7 bases, leaving 15 bases of the junction unmatched. This CDR3 has 19 residues. Germline CDR1 reads MNHEY; CDR2 reads SMNVEV (reference sequence). CDR3 DNA sequence: TGTGCCAGCAACATTTCCGACCGGGACAGGGAAACAACTAATGAAAAACTGTTTTTT. This encodes CASNISDRDRETTNEKLFF.

This rearrangement joins TRBV19 to TRBJ2-3, with 7 bases that match TRBD2. CDR3 size: 16 residues. Germline CDR1 reads LNHDA; CDR2 reads SQIVND (reference sequence). V was pared by 6 bases and J by 2 bases, with 11 bases of the junction left unmatched. Written as DNA, the CDR3 is TGTGCCAGTAGGCTTGGAACAGCGGGACCCACAGATACGCAGTATTTT. Its protein is CASRLGTAGPTDTQYF.

This rearrangement joins TRBV3-1 (or the pseudogene TRBV3-2) to TRBJ2-1; D unresolved. The CDR3 is 10 residues long. CDR1 and CDR2 (germline): LGHDT, YNNKEL (reference sequence). With 2 bases removed from V and 7 bases from J, the gap between germline ends came to 0 bases. CDR3 residues: CASSQNEQFF. For the CDR3, the DNA is TGTGCCAGCAGCCAAAATGAGCAGTTCTTC.

In its sample, this clone was seen once. The rearrangement joins TRBV6-4 to TRBJ2-1; 12 bases align to TRBD2. The CDR3 spans 13 residues. The ends lost 3 bases at V and 12 bases at J; junction bases unmatched: 3. Germline V CDR1 and CDR2: MRHNA, SNTAGT. This chain's CDR3 is CASSELAGGGQFF. The CDR3 region has the DNA TGTGCCAGCAGTGAACTAGCGGGAGGAGGGCAGTTCTTC.

This CDR3 reads CASSPPSTQPRDEQFF. CDR3 nucleotides: TGTGCCAGCTCACCCCCTTCTACACAGCCCAGGGATGAGCAGTTCTTC. This chain connects TRBV18 to TRBJ2-1; a possible D gene is TRBD1 (5 bases). CDR1 and CDR2 (germline): KGHSH, LQKENI. This CDR3 has 16 amino acids. V was pared by 3 bases and J by 8 bases, with 20 bases between. Using reference TRBV18 and TRBJ2-1 for the parts outside the CDR3, the full variable domain is NAGVMQNPRHLVRRRGQEARLRCSPMKGHSHVYWYRQLPEEGLKFMVYLQKENIIDESGMPKERFSAEFPKEGPSILRIQQVVRGDSAAYFCASSPPSTQPRDEQFFGPGTRLTVL.

The chain recombines TRBV28 with TRBJ2-2, with unresolved D. The CDR3 is 15 residues long. V lost 3 bases and J 4 bases, leaving 12 bases between the germline ends. Germline CDR1 reads MDHEN; CDR2 reads SYDVKM. The CDR3 nucleotides read TGTGCCAGCAGTTTTAGGGCCCCCAGCACCGGGGAGCTGTTTTTT. The encoded protein is CASSFRAPSTGELFF.

The chain links TRBV30 to TRBJ1-4; 7 bases map to TRBD1. The CDR3 contains 14 residues. The V gene end was trimmed by 5 bases and the J gene end by 7 bases; junction bases not matched to a gene: 10. Per germline, CDR1 GTSNPN and CDR2 SVGIG (reference sequence). CDR3 region: CAWFKPGQTEKLFF. In DNA form, the CDR3 reads TGTGCCTGGTTTAAGCCGGGACAGACTGAAAAACTGTTTTTT. Based on the CDR3 plus reference TRBV30 and TRBJ1-4, the full variable domain is SQTIHQWPATLVQPVGSPLSLECTVEGTSNPNLYWYRQAAGRGLQLLFYSVGIGQISSEVPQNLSASRPQDRQFILSSKKLLLSDSGFYLCAWFKPGQTEKLFFGSGTQLSVL.